Listed below are T cell receptor beta chains from one sample, sequenced in a study of T-cell reconstitution after alpha-beta-depleted transplantation in children. MiXCR, run by TCRdb on the PCR reads, gives a single entry per CDR3 protein. The table lists about 500,000 distinct CDR3 sequences, around a third of them singletons, with approximately 2.3% in the top ten. This specimen consisted of PBMCs from the stem cell graft donor, obtained from the stem cell graft. All receptors derive from a human donor who donated a stem cell graft to a child with aplastic anemia. Both conserved end residues are trimmed from each CDR3. D genes are given only for firm matches.

d_call	j_call	v_call	cdr3_aa
-	TRBJ1-1	TRBV18	ASSPLGAGDTEAF
TRBD2	TRBJ2-1	TRBV20-1	SALTSGGGNEQF
-	TRBJ2-1	TRBV20-1	SARDQHPRANNEQF
-	TRBJ2-1	TRBV20-1	CARDLRRPSTYNEQF
-	TRBJ1-1	TRBV7-6	ASSRDTRNTEAF
-	TRBJ1-6	TRBV9	ASSVEDSPYNSPLH
TRBD2	TRBJ2-1	TRBV27	ASTLGLAGGNEQF
-	TRBJ1-6	TRBV28	ASRRQGAPNSPLH
-	TRBJ2-5	TRBV7-2	ASSATPRETQY
-	TRBJ1-1	TRBV21-1	ASSPVGENTLNTEAF
-	TRBJ2-2	TRBV5-1	ASSPQDPGSGELF
-	TRBJ1-1	TRBV12-3/TRBV12-4	ASSLGGGGEAF
TRBD1	TRBJ2-2	TRBV6-1	ASRTDRGNTGELF
TRBD2	TRBJ2-3	TRBV12-3/TRBV12-4	ASSILAGTQY
TRBD2	TRBJ2-1	TRBV30	AWTSGSSYNEQF
-	TRBJ1-5	TRBV5-6	ASSLIAMGNQPQH
-	TRBJ1-5	TRBV5-6	ASSPRGSMNQPQH
-	TRBJ2-7	TRBV12-3/TRBV12-4	ASSLNQYEQY
TRBD2	TRBJ2-1	TRBV3-1	ASSPSGGRPF
-	TRBJ2-1	TRBV12-3/TRBV12-4	ASSSQVEQF
TRBD2	TRBJ2-2	TRBV10-3	AISDVREASGTGELF
-	TRBJ1-1	TRBV5-6	ASSLGPPPAF
TRBD2	TRBJ2-3	TRBV18	ASSPRTSNSDTQY
-	TRBJ2-3	TRBV6-2/TRBV6-3	ASSNFYADTQY
TRBD2	TRBJ2-5	TRBV9	ASSTSGTSRSETQY
-	TRBJ2-1	TRBV7-2	ASSSPDSRHEQF
-	TRBJ2-3	TRBV7-2	ASSLEGTVGGAQY
-	TRBJ1-5	TRBV15	ATSRERSSNQPQH
-	TRBJ1-1	TRBV6-5	ASSYSRGAVNTEAF
-	TRBJ2-7	TRBV30	AWTPRGSVRYEQY
-	TRBJ1-5	TRBV29-1	SVRDSNQPQH
TRBD2	TRBJ2-3	TRBV29-1	SVEPRLAATDTQY
-	TRBJ2-2	TRBV6-2/TRBV6-3	ASSYMAGELF
TRBD1	TRBJ2-1	TRBV3-1	ASSQGTGGIEQF
TRBD1	TRBJ1-2	TRBV5-1	ASSLGTGGDGYT
-	TRBJ2-1	TRBV4-3	ASYRTGPSYNEQF
TRBD2	TRBJ2-3	TRBV20-1	SASPQTGTSGRALRADTQY
-	TRBJ1-1	TRBV28	ASSPHSGRWTEAF
-	TRBJ2-5	TRBV20-1	SAPGFRQETQY
-	TRBJ1-2	TRBV6-5	ASSYTANYGYT
TRBD2	TRBJ2-2	TRBV29-1	SVRGGSNTGELF
-	TRBJ1-1	TRBV19	ASSIAESTEAF
TRBD1	TRBJ1-2	TRBV18	ASSPGADRGYYT
TRBD2	TRBJ2-1	TRBV24-1	ATSDPAGGNNEQF
-	TRBJ1-5	TRBV12-3/TRBV12-4	ASSPTTVQPQH
-	TRBJ1-6	TRBV20-1	SAREGAPLH
-	TRBJ1-2	TRBV6-5	ASSYSRPDTSPGYT
TRBD1	TRBJ1-2	TRBV19	ASSIEGQIYGYT
-	TRBJ2-3	TRBV15	ATSSLRLFTSTDTQY
-	TRBJ1-5	TRBV11-2	ASSLTFQQPQH
TRBD1	TRBJ2-2	TRBV19	ASRYGQGSTGELF
TRBD2	TRBJ2-2	TRBV10-3	ATALAEGTGELF
-	TRBJ2-5	TRBV9	ASSAHWEPGETQY
-	TRBJ2-7	TRBV28	ASSPLYYEQY
-	TRBJ2-3	TRBV15	ATSRVGEHTDTQY
-	TRBJ1-5	TRBV30	AWSVDSSNQPQH
-	TRBJ1-4	TRBV24-1	ATRGQTSEKLF
-	TRBJ1-6	TRBV6-1	ASRTDSDYNSPLH
TRBD2	TRBJ2-1	TRBV20-1	SWFSGRGGQF
TRBD2	TRBJ2-7	TRBV20-1	SAIWTGEPSGRAEIYEQY